This TCR beta chain was sequenced in a study of early T cells in non-severe SARS-CoV-2 infection. Study at large: The authors sequenced bulk RNA from unsorted whole blood, leaving chains unpaired.

One entry per CDR3 protein, called by TCRdb with MiXCR from the 5' RACE reads. The sample lists some 45,000 distinct CDR3 sequences, less than 8.5% seen once, with roughly 8.5% in the top ten. This clonotype was recorded at least ten times. Unmatched junction bases numbered 7, after V lost 5 bases and J lost 2 bases. Germline V gene lookup returns CDR1 MDHEN and CDR2 SYDVKM. The CDR3 spans 15 residues. The clonotype was recovered from an adult who was a healthcare worker with PCR-confirmed SARS-CoV-2 infection or an uninfected control (not recorded which). The V and J genes are TRBV28 and TRBJ2-7, with 9 bases identical to TRBD1. Source material: whole blood. In DNA form, the CDR3 reads TGTGCCAGCAGTGCTCCGGGACAGGGTACCTACGAGCAGTACTTC. It codes for CASSAPGQGTYEQYF.